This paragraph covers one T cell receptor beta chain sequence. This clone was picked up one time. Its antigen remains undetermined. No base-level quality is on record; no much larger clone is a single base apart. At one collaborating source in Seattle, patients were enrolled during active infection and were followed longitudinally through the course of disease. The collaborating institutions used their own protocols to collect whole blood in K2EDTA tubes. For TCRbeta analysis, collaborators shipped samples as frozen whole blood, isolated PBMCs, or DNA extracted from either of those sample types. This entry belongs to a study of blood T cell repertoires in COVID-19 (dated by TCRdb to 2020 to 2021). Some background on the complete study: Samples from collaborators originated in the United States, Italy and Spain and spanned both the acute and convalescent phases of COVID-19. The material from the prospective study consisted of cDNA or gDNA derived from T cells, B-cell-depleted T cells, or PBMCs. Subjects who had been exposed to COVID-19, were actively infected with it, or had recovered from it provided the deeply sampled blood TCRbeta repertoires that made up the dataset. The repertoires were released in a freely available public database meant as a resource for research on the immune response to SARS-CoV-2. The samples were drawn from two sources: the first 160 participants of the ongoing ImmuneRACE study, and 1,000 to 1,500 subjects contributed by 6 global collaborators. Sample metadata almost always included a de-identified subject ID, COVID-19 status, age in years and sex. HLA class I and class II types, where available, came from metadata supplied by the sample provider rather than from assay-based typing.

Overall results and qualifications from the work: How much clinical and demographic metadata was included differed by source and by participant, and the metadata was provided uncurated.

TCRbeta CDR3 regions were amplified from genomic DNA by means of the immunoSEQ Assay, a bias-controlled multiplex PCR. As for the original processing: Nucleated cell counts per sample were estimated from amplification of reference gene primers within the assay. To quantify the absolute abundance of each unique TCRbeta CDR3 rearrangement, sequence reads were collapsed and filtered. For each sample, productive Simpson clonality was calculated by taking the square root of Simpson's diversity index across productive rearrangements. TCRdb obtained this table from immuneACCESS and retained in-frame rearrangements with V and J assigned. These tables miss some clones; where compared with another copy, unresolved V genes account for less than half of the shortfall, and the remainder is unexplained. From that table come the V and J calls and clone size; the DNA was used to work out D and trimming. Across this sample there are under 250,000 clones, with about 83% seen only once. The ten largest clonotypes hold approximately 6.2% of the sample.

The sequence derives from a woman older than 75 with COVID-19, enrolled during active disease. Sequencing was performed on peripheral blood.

The CDR3 corresponds to CASSSPGLAGSQSSYNEQFF. The DNA is TGTGCCAGCAGCTCTCCGGGACTAGCGGGGAGTCAAAGCTCCTACAATGAGCAGTTCTTC. Recombination linked TRBV28 to TRBJ2-1; a stretch of 13 junction bases matches TRBD2. V is trimmed back by 6 bases and J by 0 bases, and the junction contains 14 bases that no gene match accounts for. CDR1 and CDR2, looked up from the germline V gene, are MDHEN and SYDVKM. The CDR3 contains 20 residues, cysteine and phenylalanine counted. The entry retains the CDR3 DNA only, 60 bases that are in frame from base 1.